Listed below are T cell receptor beta chains from one sample, sequenced in a study of cytomegalovirus exposure and HLA in healthy donors. Clones were read by immunoSEQ multiplex PCR, and TCRdb kept only the in-frame ones, dropping some. The data hold about 82,000 clones, with about 74% observed a single time. The sample consisted of PBMCs. These receptors came from a woman in her 50s in good health and CMV-seropositive. Both conserved end residues are part of each CDR3. The D gene is left open where the match is weak.

v_gene,d_gene,j_gene,CDR3aa
TRBV6-6,-,TRBJ2-7,CASSRRVKRHEEQYF
TRBV5-4,TRBD1,TRBJ1-1,CASSPTGDEAFF
TRBV18,-,TRBJ1-1,CASCPLTGNTEAFF
TRBV7-9,-,TRBJ1-1,CASSLPMNTEAFF
TRBV5-4,TRBD2,TRBJ2-1,CASSRTGTSGRSEQFF
TRBV6-1,-,TRBJ2-3,CASSEVRVGTDTQYF
TRBV30,-,TRBJ2-7,CAWSVRGGVAGEQYF
TRBV30,TRBD1,TRBJ1-4,CAWSGTGNEKLFF
TRBV4-2,TRBD2,TRBJ2-7,CASSQASLQGLAGDEQYF
TRBV27,TRBD2,TRBJ2-1,CASNQLAGPPNEQFF
TRBV2,-,TRBJ2-5,CASSQQTPRETQYF
TRBV30,-,TRBJ1-2,CAWSIGWGGGGYTF
TRBV5-4,-,TRBJ2-3,CASSLDVATDTQYF
TRBV27,TRBD1,TRBJ1-2,CASSLSGQSFNYGYTF
TRBV9,TRBD1,TRBJ2-2,CASSHSGTGLAELFF
TRBV27,TRBD2,TRBJ2-1,CASNVAGGYNEQFF
TRBV10-2,TRBD1,TRBJ2-1,CASSEGLDRGAFF
TRBV29-1,-,TRBJ2-7,CSVKSAGPTYEQYF
TRBV30,-,TRBJ1-2,CAWGPHYGYTF
TRBV19,-,TRBJ2-1,CASSTPGQGRDEQFF
TRBV11-2,TRBD2,TRBJ2-1,CASSLGTSGSNEQFF
TRBV11-2,TRBD2,TRBJ2-7,CASSSSPGLAYEQYF
TRBV29-1,-,TRBJ2-7,CSVGRAGSYEQYF
TRBV5-6,TRBD1,TRBJ1-2,CASSPVSDRGPPNYGYTF
TRBV29-1,-,TRBJ1-4,CSVVTTGLGEKLFF
TRBV29-1,-,TRBJ1-1,CTLRGEDRGNTEAFF
TRBV28,-,TRBJ2-7,CASRGGGGHEQYF
TRBV14,-,TRBJ1-2,CASSQDLGALGYYGYTF
TRBV11-3,TRBD2,TRBJ2-1,CASSLGTSGTEQFF
TRBV7-2,-,TRBJ2-7,CASSLTLSPVTYEQYF
TRBV19,TRBD1,TRBJ2-5,CASSIRDRGQETQYF
TRBV30,-,TRBJ1-2,CAWSVGSGYTF
TRBV2,TRBD2,TRBJ2-3,CASPDLAGFGDTQYF
TRBV11-3,-,TRBJ2-1,CASSLGSVGEQFF
TRBV2,TRBD1,TRBJ1-1,CASMFFRTGGNGNTEAFF
TRBV5-4,TRBD2,TRBJ2-1,CASSLPSGNNEQFF
TRBV28,-,TRBJ1-2,CASITGNYGYTF
TRBV7-6,-,TRBJ2-3,CASSPSGTDTQYF
TRBV6-5,-,TRBJ2-4,CASSPVAKNIQYF
TRBV2,-,TRBJ2-1,CASSVRGFNEQFF
TRBV30,TRBD2,TRBJ2-1,CAWSTPRASGSNEQFF
TRBV2,-,TRBJ2-5,CASSEQGGRETQYF
TRBV6-1,TRBD1,-,CASSRQGWNEQYF
TRBV6-5,-,TRBJ2-5,CASSPSVEKTQYF
TRBV7-8,TRBD1,TRBJ1-1,CASSATGYTEAFF
TRBV5-8,-,TRBJ1-1,CASSLERGKVNTEAFF
TRBV29-1,-,TRBJ1-1,CSVGTRRDSNTEAFF
TRBV15,-,TRBJ2-2,CATSRELPELFF
TRBV11-2,-,TRBJ2-7,CASSPINRRAVTYEQYF
TRBV4-2,TRBD2,TRBJ2-3,CASSPTSVNPDTQYF
TRBV5-1,-,TRBJ1-3,CASSSSQGTAGNTIYF
TRBV30,TRBD1,TRBJ2-3,CAWSAWPSGTGSLLNTDTQYF
TRBV5-5,TRBD2,TRBJ2-3,CASSWDYSTDTQYF